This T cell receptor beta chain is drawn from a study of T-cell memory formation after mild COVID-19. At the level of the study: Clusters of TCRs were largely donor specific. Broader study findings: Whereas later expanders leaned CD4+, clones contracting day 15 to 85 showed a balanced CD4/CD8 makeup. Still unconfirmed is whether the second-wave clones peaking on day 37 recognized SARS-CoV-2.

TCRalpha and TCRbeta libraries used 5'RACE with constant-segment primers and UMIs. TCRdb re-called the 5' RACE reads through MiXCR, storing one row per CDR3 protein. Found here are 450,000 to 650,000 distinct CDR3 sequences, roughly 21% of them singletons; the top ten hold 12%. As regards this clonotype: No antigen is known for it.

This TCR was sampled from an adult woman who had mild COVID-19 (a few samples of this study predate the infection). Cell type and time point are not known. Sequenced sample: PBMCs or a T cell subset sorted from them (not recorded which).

DNA for the CDR3: TGTGCCAGCAGCTTACTAGCGGGGCACTCCTACGAGCAGTACTTC. Its protein product is CASSLLAGHSYEQYF. The gene calls are TRBV5-5 and TRBJ2-7; 10 bases agree with TRBD2. The CDR3 is 15 residues long. V trimming: 2 bases; J trimming: 0 bases; junction bases outside the gene matches: 2. CDR1 and CDR2 (germline): SGHKS, YYEKEE (reference sequence).